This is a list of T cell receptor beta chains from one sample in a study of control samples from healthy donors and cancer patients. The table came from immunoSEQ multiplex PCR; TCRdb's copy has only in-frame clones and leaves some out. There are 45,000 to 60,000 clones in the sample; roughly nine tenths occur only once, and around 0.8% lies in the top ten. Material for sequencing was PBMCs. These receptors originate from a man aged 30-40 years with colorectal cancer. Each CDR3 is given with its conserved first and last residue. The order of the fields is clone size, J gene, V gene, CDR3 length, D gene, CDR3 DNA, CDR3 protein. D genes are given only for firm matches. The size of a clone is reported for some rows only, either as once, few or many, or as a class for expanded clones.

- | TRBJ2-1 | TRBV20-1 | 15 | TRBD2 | TGCAGTGCTAGTTTTGGTCCTAGCGGGGTTTCCGAGCAGTTCTTC | CSASFGPSGVSEQFF
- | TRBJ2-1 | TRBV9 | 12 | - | TGTGCCAGCAGCCACAACGACAATGAGCAGTTCTTC | CASSHNDNEQFF
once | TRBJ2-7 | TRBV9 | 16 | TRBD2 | TGTGCCAGCAGCCCATCGGGACTAGCGGCTGCGGACGAGCAGTACTTC | CASSPSGLAAADEQYF
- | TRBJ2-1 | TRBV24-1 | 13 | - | TGTGCCACCAGTGAAAATCCTCGAGGGGAGCAGTTCTTC | CATSENPRGEQFF
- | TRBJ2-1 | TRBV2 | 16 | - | TGTGCCAGCAGGGTAGACAGCCTATTGTCCTACAATGAGCAGTTCTTC | CASRVDSLLSYNEQFF
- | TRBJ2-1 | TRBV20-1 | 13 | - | TGCAGTGCTAGTGTGGTGGACTACAATGAGCAGTTCTTC | CSASVVDYNEQFF
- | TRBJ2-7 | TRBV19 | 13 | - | TGTGCCAGTAGTATTTCGGACACCCAGGAGCAGTACTTC | CASSISDTQEQYF
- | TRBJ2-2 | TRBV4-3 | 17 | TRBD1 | TGCGCCAGCAGCCCAAGGTCACCGGGACAGGGTTCTGGGGAGCTGTTTTTT | CASSPRSPGQGSGELFF
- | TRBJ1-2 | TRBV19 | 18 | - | TGTGCCAGTAGTATAGATTCGTGGGTCGAAGGAAAGAGTTATGGCTACACCTTC | CASSIDSWVEGKSYGYTF
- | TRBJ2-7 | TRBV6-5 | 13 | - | TGTGCCAGCAGCCCGACACTGACCTACGAGCAGTACTTC | CASSPTLTYEQYF
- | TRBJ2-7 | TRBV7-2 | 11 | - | TGTGCCAGCAGCTTAGGGCAGAGGCAGTACTTC | CASSLGQRQYF
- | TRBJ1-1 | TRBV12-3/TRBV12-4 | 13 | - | TGTGCCAGCAGCCCAGGGGTGGAGACTGAAGCTTTCTTT | CASSPGVETEAFF
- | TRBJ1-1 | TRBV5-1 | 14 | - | TGCGCCAGCAGCTTGGCCTTGTCGAACACTGAAGCTTTCTTT | CASSLALSNTEAFF